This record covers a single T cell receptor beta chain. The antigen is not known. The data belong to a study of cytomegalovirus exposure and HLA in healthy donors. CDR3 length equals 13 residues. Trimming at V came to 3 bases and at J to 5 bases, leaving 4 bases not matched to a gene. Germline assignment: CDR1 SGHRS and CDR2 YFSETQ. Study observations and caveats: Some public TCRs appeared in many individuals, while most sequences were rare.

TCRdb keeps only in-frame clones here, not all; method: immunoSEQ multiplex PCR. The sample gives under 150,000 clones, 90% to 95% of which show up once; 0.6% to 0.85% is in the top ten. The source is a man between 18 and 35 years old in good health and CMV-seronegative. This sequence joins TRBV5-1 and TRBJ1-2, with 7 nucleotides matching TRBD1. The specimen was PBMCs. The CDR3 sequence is CASSWGTEYGYTF. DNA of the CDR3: TGCGCCAGCAGCTGGGGGACAGAGTATGGCTACACCTTC.